This TCR beta chain came from a study of blood T cell repertoires in COVID-19. Turning to the study itself: The study drew acute and convalescent COVID-19 samples from the United States, Italy and Spain. The analysed material was cDNA or gDNA that came from T cells, B-cell-depleted T cells, or PBMCs.

Original methodology: Reference gene primers were amplified, and this amplification served to estimate nucleated cell counts. Assay used: immunoSEQ multiplex PCR; TCRdb lists only in-frame clones, some missing. V and J calls and clone size are given by that table; D and trimming were obtained from the DNA. This table has 95,000 to 150,000 clones, nearly 90% appearing once. This CDR3 contains 16 residues. Looked up from germline, CDR1 is MNHEY and CDR2 is SMNVEV (reference sequence). V dropped 4 bases and J dropped 6; count of bases not matched to a gene: 12. The source of this sequence is an elderly woman with acute or convalescent COVID-19. The rearrangement joins TRBV27 to TRBJ2-1, with TRBD2 matching over 7 bases. The sequenced material came from peripheral blood. CDR3 sequence (DNA): TGTGCCAGCAGTTCACCGGCTAGCGGAGAACTCAATGAGCAGTTCTTC. Protein: CASSSPASGELNEQFF.